The present T cell receptor (beta chain) was sequenced within a study of radiotherapy plus CTLA-4 blockade in lung cancer. This CDR3 has 14 amino acids. Trimming cost V 3 bases and J 2 bases, with 9 bases left between them. Germline CDR1 and CDR2: SEHNR and FQNEAQ (reference sequence). Only in-frame clones appear in the TCRdb table, and some are missing; sequencing was by immunoSEQ multiplex PCR. This table holds approximately 110,000 clones, about four fifths found once. The specimen comprised peripheral blood, sampled from a patient treated with radiotherapy plus ipilimumab. The TCR comes from a human donor with non-small cell lung cancer that progressed on radiotherapy plus ipilimumab. Some clones in this sample may be carry-over from other donors' samples. V gene TRBV7-9 combines with J gene TRBJ2-3; D is unresolved. In nucleotides, the CDR3 is TGTGCCAGCAGCTTTCAGTTCGCCACAGATACGCAGTATTTT. Translation: CASSFQFATDTQYF.